These 8 T cell receptor beta chains share one sample of origin, sequenced in a study of T cells after yellow fever vaccination. TCRdb re-analysed the 5' RACE reads in MiXCR, keeping a single row per CDR3 protein. The sample lists about 160,000 distinct CDR3 sequences, around 7.3% seen once, with more than 2.5% in the top ten. Sample: CD4+ T cells sorted from PBMCs, taken more than 4 days after the first yellow fever vaccination. These receptors all stem from a young man who received the YFV17D yellow fever vaccine.

The V gene is TRBV2, the J gene TRBJ2-5, with D unresolved. CDR3 size: 10 residues. V gave up 4 bases and J gave up 7 bases, with 4 bases separating them. The germline CDR1 and CDR2 sequences are SNHLY and FYNNEI. In DNA, the CDR3 is TGTGCCAGCAGTGGGGGGACCCAGTACTTC. This gives the protein CASSGGTQYF.

This clonotype has at least ten counts. This chain joins TRBV6-2 or TRBV6-3 and TRBJ2-2, with D hard to call. Trimming shortened V by 8 bases and J by 6 bases, and 7 bases separated the two germline ends. Germline V gene lookup returns CDR1 MNHEY and CDR2 SVGEGT. This CDR3 is built from 11 residues. The CDR3 DNA is TGTGCCAGCCGCATGGCCGGGGAGCTGTTTTTT. Protein sequence: CASRMAGELFF.

Ten or more counts support this clonotype. This sequence joins TRBV7-6 and TRBJ1-3; D unresolved. The germline V and J ends were trimmed by 2 bases and 2 bases, with 4 bases remaining between them. The germline CDR1 and CDR2 sequences are SGHVS and FNYEAQ. This CDR3 has 13 residues. In DNA, the CDR3 is TGTGCCAGCAGCTTACAAGCTGGAAACACCATATATTTT. Translated, it gives CASSLQAGNTIYF.

This clonotype was seen repeatedly, ten times or more. The V call is TRBV2, the J call TRBJ1-4; TRBD1 matches 7 bases. The CDR3 sequence is 15 residues long. V lost 6 bases and J lost 7; bases outside the gene matches: 11. Germline V CDR1 and CDR2: SNHLY, FYNNEI. This CDR3 reads CASRYRQGSSEKLFF. CDR3 bases: TGTGCCAGCAGATACCGACAGGGATCCTCTGAAAAACTGTTTTTT.

This clonotype appeared many times. The chain couples TRBV6-4 to TRBJ1-2; D might be TRBD1 (5 bases). The CDR3 is made up of 13 amino acids. The germline V gene encodes CDR1 MRHNA and CDR2 SNTAGT. Trimming pared 3 bases from V and 8 bases from J, leaving 13 bases between. CDR3: CASSERQGHGYTF. CDR3 bases: TGTGCCAGCAGTGAAAGGCAGGGTCACGGCTACACCTTC.

This clonotype was detected only a few times. The J gene is TRBJ2-3, the V gene TRBV4-2; D remains ambiguous. The germline gives CDR1 LGHNA, CDR2 YNFKEQ. V was clipped by 1 base and J by 2 bases, with 10 bases between them. This CDR3 comprises 15 residues. The CDR3 region has the DNA TGTGCCAGCAGCCAAGGCACCGACCCCACAGATACGCAGTATTTT. It encodes CASSQGTDPTDTQYF.

This clonotype was counted at least ten times. The chain employs TRBV20-1 and TRBJ1-6, with a tentative D call TRBD1 (5 bases). CDR1 DFQATT and CDR2 SNEGSKA come from the germline V gene (reference sequence). Trimming shortened V by 3 bases and J by 3 bases, and 12 bases separated the two germline ends. The CDR3 runs to 15 residues. CDR3 DNA sequence: TGCAGTGCTAGTATCCAGGGCCGCTATAATTCACCCCTCCACTTT. Residues: CSASIQGRYNSPLHF.

This clonotype was counted at least ten times. This chain joins TRBV10-1 and TRBJ1-1; tentatively, D is TRBD1 (5 bases). The germline V and J ends were trimmed by 5 bases and 7 bases, with 17 bases remaining between them. This CDR3 is built from 14 residues. Germline-derived CDR1 and CDR2 are WNHNN and SYGVQD (reference sequence). In DNA, the CDR3 is TGCGCCAGCAGTTCTGGGGCTTCAAGGAATGAAGCTTTCTTT. As protein: CASSSGASRNEAFF.